The next 8 T cell receptor beta chains were all read from a single sample in a study of OX40 agonist ivuxolimab in advanced cancers. The protocol was immunoSEQ multiplex PCR, while the TCRdb copy is restricted to in-frame clones and leaves out a portion. This sample has approximately 70,000 clones, with about 80% found just once. The source was CD4+ or CD8+ T cells sorted from blood, collected in a trial of the OX40 agonist ivuxolimab. The receptors here all came from an adult with an advanced solid tumor such as melanoma, head and neck, liver or kidney cancer.

This rearrangement joins TRBV25-1 to TRBJ1-2; D possibly corresponds to TRBD1 (6 bases). Deletions cut 8 bases from V and 5 bases from J, with 15 bases between. This CDR3 comprises 13 residues. The germline gives CDR1 MGHDK, CDR2 SYGVNS. The CDR3 is CASSTGNWYGYTF. In DNA, the CDR3 is TGTGCCAGCTCCACAGGGAATTGGTATGGCTACACCTTC.

This chain joins TRBV27 and TRBJ2-7, with D possibly being TRBD1 or TRBD2 (6 bases each). The length of the CDR3 is 16 residues. Trimming took off 5 bases at V and 3 bases at J, with 20 bases between the two ends. Germline CDR1 MNHEY, CDR2 SMNVEV (reference sequence). The CDR3 is CASSGGLNGRGYEQYF. CDR3 sequence (DNA): TGTGCCAGCAGTGGGGGGCTGAATGGCCGAGGCTACGAGCAGTACTTC.

The chain carries TRBV27 and TRBJ1-5; 8 bases match TRBD1. The CDR3 consists of 16 residues. Trimming at V came to 4 bases and at J to 3 bases, leaving 8 bases not matched to a gene. CDR1 MNHEY and CDR2 SMNVEV come from the germline V gene (reference sequence). The CDR3 DNA sequence: TGTGCCAGCAGTTCCACCGGACAGGGTTTCAATCAGCCCCAGCATTTT. Its protein is CASSSTGQGFNQPQHF.

The rearrangement uses TRBV5-6 and TRBJ1-4; 12 bases align to TRBD1. Germline values: CDR1 SGHDT, CDR2 YYEEEE. With V trimmed by 4 bases and J by 2 bases, 3 bases remained unmatched. This CDR3 has 16 amino acids. The CDR3 region is CASSRDRGLTNEKLFF. The CDR3 DNA reads as TGTGCCAGCAGCCGGGACAGGGGGCTCACTAATGAAAAACTGTTTTTT. Combining the CDR3 with reference TRBV5-6 and TRBJ1-4 gives the whole variable domain DAGVTQSPTHLIKTRGQQVTLRCSPKSGHDTVSWYQQALGQGPQFIFQYYEEEERQRGNFPDRFSGHQFPNYSSELNVNALLLGDSALYLCASSRDRGLTNEKLFFGSGTQLSVL.

This clone came up a few times. The CDR3 region has the DNA TGTGCCAGCAGCGCAGCAAGAGACAGGGGATTGGGTGAAAAACTGTTTTTT. It is translated as CASSAARDRGLGEKLFF. The rearrangement links TRBV9 to TRBJ1-4, with 8 positions matching TRBD1. CDR3 length equals 17 residues. Germline trimming cut 3 bases from V and 7 bases from J; bases unmatched to any gene: 14. Germline V gene data show CDR1 as SGDLS and CDR2 as YYNGEE.

This chain joins TRBV19 and TRBJ1-2, with 9 positions matching TRBD1. Germline V gene data show CDR1 as LNHDA and CDR2 as SQIVND (reference sequence). This CDR3 spans 16 amino acids. V dropped 8 bases and J dropped 0; count of bases not matched to a gene: 10. The CDR3 sequence: CASRITGTGPNYGYTF. In DNA form, the CDR3 reads TGTGCCAGTCGAATTACCGGGACAGGGCCTAACTATGGCTACACCTTC.

The V gene is TRBV30, the J gene TRBJ1-3; D gene unclear. CDR1 is GTSNPN and CDR2 is SVGIG in the germline V gene (reference sequence). This CDR3 is 12 amino acids long. V lost 0 bases to trimming and J lost 4 bases, with 4 bases between them. The CDR3 DNA reads TGTGCCTGGAGTGTGGCGGGAAACACCATATATTTT. Translating gives CAWSVAGNTIYF. Drawing the rest from reference TRBV30 and TRBJ1-3, the complete variable domain is SQTIHQWPATLVQPVGSPLSLECTVEGTSNPNLYWYRQAAGRGLQLLFYSVGIGQISSEVPQNLSASRPQDRQFILSSKKLLLSDSGFYLCAWSVAGNTIYFGEGSWLTVV.

The chain uses TRBV5-1 and TRBJ1-1; D not resolved. The length of the CDR3 is 15 residues. Germline-derived CDR1 and CDR2 are SGHRS and YFSETQ. V shed 2 bases and J shed 0 bases, with 11 bases lying between them. CDR3 sequence: CASSFQADMNTEAFF. The CDR3 nucleotides are TGCGCCAGCAGCTTTCAGGCAGATATGAACACTGAAGCTTTCTTT.